These T cell receptor beta chains were read from a single sample in a study of human T cells and chemical hapten exposure. Each CDR3 protein is one row after TCRdb ran MiXCR on the RACE reads. The sample yields roughly 98,000 distinct CDR3 sequences, around 11% seen once. The starting material was whole blood, obtained in connection with sensitization to the hapten diphenylcyclopropenone (DPC). Receptors were obtained from a woman aged 40 to 50 with alopecia areata. Some clones in this sample may be carry-over from other donors' samples. Each CDR3 is given with its conserved first and last residue. A D gene is named only where the DNA matches it firmly.

v_gene: TRBV29-1
d_gene: TRBD1
CDR3aa: CSVEDRGGGEVF

v_gene: TRBV20-1
d_gene: NA
CDR3aa: CSAPVAYEQYF

v_gene: TRBV6-2/TRBV6-3
d_gene: NA
CDR3aa: CASSYSLGRGYNEQFF

v_gene: TRBV9
d_gene: TRBD1
CDR3aa: CASSVLATGGQNIQYF

v_gene: TRBV6-2/TRBV6-3
d_gene: TRBD2
CDR3aa: CASSSGLAGTSYEQYF

v_gene: TRBV12-5
d_gene: NA
CDR3aa: CASVPGQKNTEAFF

v_gene: TRBV9
d_gene: TRBD1
CDR3aa: CASSVAGQLNSPLHF

v_gene: TRBV6-6
d_gene: TRBD1
CDR3aa: CASREGGVMNTEAFF

v_gene: TRBV7-3
d_gene: NA
CDR3aa: CASSLRGRDTGETQYF

v_gene: TRBV28
d_gene: NA
CDR3aa: CASSLSNRGIQYF

v_gene: TRBV7-3
d_gene: TRBD2
CDR3aa: CASSNIGASGLQHSYNEQFF

v_gene: TRBV19
d_gene: TRBD2
CDR3aa: CASSISPGTSGRDEQFF

v_gene: TRBV4-3
d_gene: NA
CDR3aa: CASSQGGSSYEQYF